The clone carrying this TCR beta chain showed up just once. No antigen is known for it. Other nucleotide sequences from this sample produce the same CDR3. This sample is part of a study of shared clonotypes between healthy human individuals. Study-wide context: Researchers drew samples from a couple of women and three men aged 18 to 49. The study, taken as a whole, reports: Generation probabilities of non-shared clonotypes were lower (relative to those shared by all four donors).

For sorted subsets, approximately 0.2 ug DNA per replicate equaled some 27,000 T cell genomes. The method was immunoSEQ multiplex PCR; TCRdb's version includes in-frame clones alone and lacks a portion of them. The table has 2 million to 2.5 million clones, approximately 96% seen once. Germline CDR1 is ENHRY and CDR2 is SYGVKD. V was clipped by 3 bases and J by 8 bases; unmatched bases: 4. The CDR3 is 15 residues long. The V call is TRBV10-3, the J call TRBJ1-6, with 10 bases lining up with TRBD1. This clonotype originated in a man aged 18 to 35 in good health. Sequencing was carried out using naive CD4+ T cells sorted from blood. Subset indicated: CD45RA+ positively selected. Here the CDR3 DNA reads TGTGCCATCAGTGAATTTGGGACAGGGGATTCACCCCTCCACTTT. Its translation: CAISEFGTGDSPLHF.